The 15 T cell receptor beta chains below all came from one sample that was sequenced in a study of shared clonotypes between healthy human individuals. Profiled with immunoSEQ multiplex PCR; TCRdb holds only in-frame clones, not every one. Of about 700,000 clones in the sample, roughly nine tenths were seen once. CD8 cells regarded as naive lacked CD45RO, were positively chosen for CCR7, and omitted terminally differentiated effector memory CD45RA+ cells. Sequencing used naive CD8+ T cells sorted from blood. The receptor source for this set is a young man in good health.

The genes are TRBV4-1 and TRBJ2-5, with D tentatively TRBD1 (5 bases). CDR1 and CDR2 (germline): MGHRA, YSYEKL. The CDR3 has 17 amino acids. The ends were cut back, 0 bases at V and 5 bases at J, with 19 bases in the middle. The CDR3 here is CASSQEGPPDIWETQYF. CDR3 nucleotides: TGCGCCAGCAGCCAAGAAGGGCCCCCGGACATCTGGGAGACCCAGTACTTC.

V usage is TRBV19 and J usage is TRBJ1-1; no definite D call. V was clipped by 1 base and J by 4 bases, with 7 bases between them. Germline V gives CDR1 LNHDA, CDR2 SQIVND (reference sequence). The CDR3 length is 13 residues. The CDR3 protein is CASSIARSTEAFF. The CDR3 DNA reads TGTGCCAGTAGTATAGCTCGGAGCACTGAAGCTTTCTTT.

The chain carries TRBV5-4 and TRBJ2-1; D gene unclear. Per the germline V gene, CDR1 is SGHNT and CDR2 is YYREEE (reference sequence). The CDR3 sequence is 15 residues long. V was cut by 2 bases and J by 0 bases, with 9 bases left in between. CDR3 DNA: TGTGCCAGCAGCTTCCGCATCCCCTCCTACAATGAGCAGTTCTTC. Amino acids: CASSFRIPSYNEQFF. Drawing the rest from reference TRBV5-4 and TRBJ2-1, the complete variable domain is ETGVTQSPTHLIKTRGQQVTLRCSSQSGHNTVSWYQQALGQGPQFIFQYYREEENGRGNFPPRFSGLQFPNYSSELNVNALELDDSALYLCASSFRIPSYNEQFFGPGTRLTVL.

The chain joins TRBV6-4 to TRBJ2-1; D could derive from TRBD1 or TRBD2 (5 bases each). V gave up 2 bases and J gave up 6 bases, with 11 bases separating them. The CDR3 has 14 amino acids. The germline gives CDR1 MRHNA, CDR2 SNTAGT. The CDR3 here is CASSDGGWGNEQFF. DNA for the CDR3: TGTGCCAGCAGTGACGGGGGATGGGGCAATGAGCAGTTCTTC.

About this clone itself: This may stem from a read error, because a much larger clone lies one nucleotide away. The same CDR3 arises from other DNA sequences in this sample as well. This rearrangement joins TRBV27 to TRBJ1-1, with D maybe TRBD1 (6 bases). This CDR3 has 13 residues. V was shortened by 5 bases and J by 1 base, with 8 bases between the two germline ends. The germline CDR1 and CDR2 sequences are MNHEY and SMNVEV (reference sequence). As DNA, the CDR3 is TGTGCCAGCAGTATACAGGGGAACACTGAAGCTTTCTTT. Encoded protein: CASSIQGNTEAFF.

This clone was seen a handful of times. The gene calls are TRBV4-3 and TRBJ2-7, with D hard to call. The CDR3 is 13 amino acids. The V end lost 1 base, the J end lost 5 bases, and 9 bases lay between the germline ends. Germline V gives CDR1 LGHNA, CDR2 YSLEER. This CDR3 is CASSQVNYNEQYF. The CDR3 DNA reads as TGCGCCAGCAGCCAAGTCAACTATAACGAGCAGTACTTC.

The chain joins TRBV5-1 to TRBJ2-1; D perhaps matches TRBD2 (6 bases). Per the germline V gene, CDR1 is SGHRS and CDR2 is YFSETQ. This CDR3 spans 14 amino acids. V shed 1 base and J shed 4 bases, with 9 bases lying between them. The DNA for the CDR3 is TGCGCCAGCAGCTTGACCGGAGGGTACAATGAGCAGTTCTTC. Its protein product is CASSLTGGYNEQFF.

This clone occurred once. This rearrangement joins TRBV6-5 to TRBJ2-2; TRBD2 agrees at 7 bases. CDR3 length: 14 amino acids. With V trimmed by 2 bases and J by 4 bases, 1 base remained unmatched. From germline, CDR1 is MNHEY and CDR2 SVGAGI. As DNA, the CDR3 is TGTGCCAGCAGTTACACGGGGGGCACCGGGGAGCTGTTTTTT. Amino acid sequence: CASSYTGGTGELFF.

The chain joins TRBV27 to TRBJ2-2; D perhaps matches TRBD1 (6 bases). V shed 6 bases and J shed 2 bases, with 13 bases lying between them. The germline CDR1 and CDR2 sequences are MNHEY and SMNVEV (reference sequence). The CDR3 is 15 residues long. The CDR3 here is CASRHPGQNTGELFF. DNA for the CDR3: TGTGCCAGCAGGCATCCGGGACAAAACACCGGGGAGCTGTTTTTT.

The chain links TRBV27 to TRBJ2-7; the match to TRBD2 covers 8 bases. There are 14 residues in the CDR3. Germline V gene lookup returns CDR1 MNHEY and CDR2 SMNVEV (reference sequence). The junction had 6 bases not matched to a gene; V was cut back by 3 bases and J by 5 bases. The CDR3 nucleotides read TGTGCCAGCAGTTTTACGGGAGGGAGGGACGAGCAGTACTTC. Its protein product is CASSFTGGRDEQYF.

This clone was observed once. The J gene is TRBJ2-2, the V gene TRBV10-3; D unresolved. CDR1 is ENHRY and CDR2 is SYGVKD in the germline V gene. CDR3 length: 16 residues. V gave up 3 bases and J gave up 3 bases, with 14 bases separating them. The CDR3, as DNA: TGTGCCATCAGTGATTACCGAACGGGCGACACCGGGGAGCTGTTTTTT. Protein product: CAISDYRTGDTGELFF.

V gene TRBV10-2 combines with J gene TRBJ2-5; 8 positions agree with TRBD1. V was clipped by 4 bases and J by 3 bases; unmatched bases: 7. Per germline, CDR1 WSHSY and CDR2 SAAADI. The CDR3 covers 15 residues. DNA for the CDR3: TGCGCCAGCAGTGTTGGTAACAGGGGGGAAGAGACCCAGTACTTC. This codes for CASSVGNRGEETQYF.

The chain is built from TRBV27 and TRBJ1-2; TRBD1 is a possible D gene (6 bases). The CDR3 spans 15 residues. Germline V gene lookup returns CDR1 MNHEY and CDR2 SMNVEV (reference sequence). Deletions cut 5 bases from V and 5 bases from J, with 18 bases between. CDR3: CASSPTTGILYGYTF. CDR3 DNA sequence: TGTGCCAGCAGTCCCACGACAGGAATCTTATATGGCTACACCTTC.

This clone was seen ten or more times. The V gene is TRBV6-4, the J gene TRBJ1-2; weak D call: TRBD1 (5 bases). V was pared by 0 bases and J by 6 bases, with 14 bases between. The V gene's germline CDR1 is MRHNA and CDR2 SNTAGT. There are 15 residues in the CDR3. The CDR3 nucleotides are TGTGCCAGCAGTGACTCTCCTGACAGAGCAGATGGCTACACCTTC. Translating gives CASSDSPDRADGYTF.

The rearrangement uses TRBV7-6 and TRBJ2-1, with 11 bases aligning to TRBD2. Germline CDR1 is SGHVS and CDR2 is FNYEAQ. Germline trimming cut 1 base from V and 4 bases from J; bases unmatched to any gene: 6. This CDR3 region has 17 residues. CDR3 bases: TGTGCCAGCAGCTTAGAGGCTAGCGGGAGGAATTACAATGAGCAGTTCTTC. As protein: CASSLEASGRNYNEQFF.